The present T cell receptor (beta chain) was sequenced within a study of T cell responses to AZD1222 COVID-19 vaccine. Assay: immunoSEQ multiplex PCR; the TCRdb copy retains only in-frame clones and omits some. This sample has about 130,000 clones; 85% occur once, and the top ten carry 3.5% to 5%. The receptor comes from an adult who received the AZD1222 COVID-19 vaccine. The material was peripheral blood, obtained 28 days after the second AZD1222 dose.

The CDR3 sequence: CASRVSPRNTIYF. The CDR3 DNA is TGTGCCAGCAGAGTCTCCCCCAGAAACACCATATATTTT. The chain recombines TRBV7-8 with TRBJ1-3; D remains unclear. V lost 6 bases to trimming and J lost 5 bases, with 11 bases between them. Germline V CDR1 and CDR2: SGHVS, FQNEAQ. The CDR3 is 13 amino acids. The full variable domain, in which reference TRBV7-8 and TRBJ1-3 provide the parts outside the CDR3, is GAGVSQSPRYKVAKRGQDVALRCDPISGHVSLFWYQQALGQGPEFLTYFQNEAQLDKSGLPSDRFFAERPEGSVSTLKIQRTQQEDSAVYLCASRVSPRNTIYFGEGSWLTVV.